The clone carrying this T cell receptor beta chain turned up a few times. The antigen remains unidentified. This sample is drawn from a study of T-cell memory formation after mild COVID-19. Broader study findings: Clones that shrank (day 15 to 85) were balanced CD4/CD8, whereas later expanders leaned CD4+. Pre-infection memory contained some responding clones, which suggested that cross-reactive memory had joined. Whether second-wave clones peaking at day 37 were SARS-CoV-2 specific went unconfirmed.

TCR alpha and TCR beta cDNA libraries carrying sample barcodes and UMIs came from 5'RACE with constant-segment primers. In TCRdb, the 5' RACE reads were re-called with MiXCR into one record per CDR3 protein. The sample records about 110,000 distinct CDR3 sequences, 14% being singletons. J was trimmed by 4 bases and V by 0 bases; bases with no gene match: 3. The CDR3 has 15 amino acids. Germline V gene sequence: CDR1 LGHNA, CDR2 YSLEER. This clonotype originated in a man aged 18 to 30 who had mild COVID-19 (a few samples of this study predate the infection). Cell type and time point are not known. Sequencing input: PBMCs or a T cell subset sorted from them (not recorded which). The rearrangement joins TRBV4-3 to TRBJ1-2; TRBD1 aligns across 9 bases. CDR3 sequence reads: CASSQEGQGSYGYTF. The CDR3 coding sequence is TGCGCCAGCAGCCAAGAGGGACAGGGCAGCTATGGCTACACCTTC.